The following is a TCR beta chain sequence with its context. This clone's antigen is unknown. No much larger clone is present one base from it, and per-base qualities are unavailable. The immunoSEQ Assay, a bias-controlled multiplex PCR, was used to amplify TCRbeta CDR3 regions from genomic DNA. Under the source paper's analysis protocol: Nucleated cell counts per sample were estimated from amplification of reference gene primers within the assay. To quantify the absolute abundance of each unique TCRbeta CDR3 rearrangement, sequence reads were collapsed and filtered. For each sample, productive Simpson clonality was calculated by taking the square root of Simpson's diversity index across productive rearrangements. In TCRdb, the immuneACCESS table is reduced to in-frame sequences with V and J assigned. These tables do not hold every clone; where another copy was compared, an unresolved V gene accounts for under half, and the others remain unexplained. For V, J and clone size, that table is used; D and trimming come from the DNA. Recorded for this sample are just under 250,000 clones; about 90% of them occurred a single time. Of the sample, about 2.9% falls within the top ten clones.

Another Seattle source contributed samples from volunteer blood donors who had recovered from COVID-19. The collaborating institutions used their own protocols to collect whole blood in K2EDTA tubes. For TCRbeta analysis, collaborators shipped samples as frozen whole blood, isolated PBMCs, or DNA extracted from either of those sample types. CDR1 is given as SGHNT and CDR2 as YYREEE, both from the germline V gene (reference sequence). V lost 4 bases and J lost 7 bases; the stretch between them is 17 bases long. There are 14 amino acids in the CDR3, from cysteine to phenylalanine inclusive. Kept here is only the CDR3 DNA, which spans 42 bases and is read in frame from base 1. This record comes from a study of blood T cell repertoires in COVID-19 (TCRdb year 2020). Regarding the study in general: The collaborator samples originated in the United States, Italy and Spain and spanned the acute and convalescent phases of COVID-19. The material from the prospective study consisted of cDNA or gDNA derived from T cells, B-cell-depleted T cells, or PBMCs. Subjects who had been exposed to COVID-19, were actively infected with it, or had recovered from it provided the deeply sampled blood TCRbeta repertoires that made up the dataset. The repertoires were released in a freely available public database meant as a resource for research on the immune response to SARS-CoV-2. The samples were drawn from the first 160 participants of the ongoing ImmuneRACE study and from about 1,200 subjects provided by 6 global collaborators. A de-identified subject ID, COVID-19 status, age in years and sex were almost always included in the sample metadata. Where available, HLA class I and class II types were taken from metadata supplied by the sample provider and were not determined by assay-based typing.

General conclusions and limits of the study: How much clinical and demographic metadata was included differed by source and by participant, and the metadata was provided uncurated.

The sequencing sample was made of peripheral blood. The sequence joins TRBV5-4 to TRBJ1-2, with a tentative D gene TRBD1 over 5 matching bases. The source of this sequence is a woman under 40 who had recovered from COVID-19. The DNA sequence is TGTGCCAGCAGCCCCCAGACAGACCCCTCTGGCTACACCTTC. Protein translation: CASSPQTDPSGYTF. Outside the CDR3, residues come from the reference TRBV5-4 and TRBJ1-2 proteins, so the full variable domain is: ETGVTQSPTHLIKTRGQQVTLRCSSQSGHNTVSWYQQALGQGPQFIFQYYREEENGRGNFPPRFSGLQFPNYSSELNVNALELDDSALYLCASSPQTDPSGYTFGSGTRLTVV.